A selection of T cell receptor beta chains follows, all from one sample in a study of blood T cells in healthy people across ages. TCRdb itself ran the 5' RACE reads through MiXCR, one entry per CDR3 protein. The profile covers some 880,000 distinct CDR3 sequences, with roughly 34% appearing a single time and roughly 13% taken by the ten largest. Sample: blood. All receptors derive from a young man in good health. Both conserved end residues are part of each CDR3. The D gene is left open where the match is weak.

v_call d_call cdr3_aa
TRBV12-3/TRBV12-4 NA CASSLVLSAEAFF
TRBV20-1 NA CSARLVSGTDTQYF
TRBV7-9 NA CASSLPLGGTIGGYTF
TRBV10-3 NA CAISGPGGGLADTQYF
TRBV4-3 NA CASSQGWGSRTEAFF
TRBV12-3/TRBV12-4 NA CASSLNNEQFF
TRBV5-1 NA CASSLPAGRTDTQYF
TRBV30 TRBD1 CACQQGGSETQYF
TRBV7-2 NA CASTHAGGNEQYF
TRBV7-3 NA CASSSTGEPYGYTF
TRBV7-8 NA CASSLVGRGVDEQYF
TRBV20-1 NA CSARRTNRNYGYTF
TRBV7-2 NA CASSPRSKSSIGVYEQFF
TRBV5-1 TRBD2 CASSRTSGGATDTQYF
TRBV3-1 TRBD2 CASSQHPGLAGGASYEQYF
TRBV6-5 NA CASSYTGAILNTEAFF
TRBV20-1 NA CSAPSPGREAKNIQYF
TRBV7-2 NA CASSLLGNSYNKQFF
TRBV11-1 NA CASTLTRQGRHEQYF
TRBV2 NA CASSESLYQQYF
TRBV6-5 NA CASSYSGDEQYF
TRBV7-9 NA CASLLSAGQSNTEAFF
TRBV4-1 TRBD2 CASSHVAGAPYNEQFF
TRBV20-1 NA CSARAGQNNQPQHF
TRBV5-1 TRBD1 CASSFSGQGVYGYTF
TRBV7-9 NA CASSSHSTEITDTQYF
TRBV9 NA CASFSIDTQYF
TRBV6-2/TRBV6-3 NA CASRTSTGVSYNSPLHF
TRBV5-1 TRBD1 CASRPGTGGLEQYF
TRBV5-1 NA CASSLLPGTDYGYTF
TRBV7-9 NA CASSLGMTQETQYF
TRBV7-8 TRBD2 CASSPLLAGGPTDTQYF
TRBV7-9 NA CASSLGNEKLFF
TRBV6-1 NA CASSGQVYNEQFF
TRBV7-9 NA CASSPLTGINTGELFF
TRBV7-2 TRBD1 CASGLSGTVNNEQFF
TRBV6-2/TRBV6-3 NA CASSLSVIWDTEAFF
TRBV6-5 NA CASSYSSRGQFF
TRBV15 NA CATSRRTQTGTQYF
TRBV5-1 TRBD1 CSSSATGTGVTEQFF